The source of this TCR beta chain is a study of blood T cell repertoires in COVID-19. Study summary: Acute and convalescent COVID-19 samples came from the United States, Italy and Spain. PBMCs, B-cell-depleted T cells, or T cells were the source of the cDNA or gDNA that made up the material.

It was during active infection that Seattle patients were enrolled and then longitudinally followed. The CDR3 runs 13 residues. Trimming at V came to 3 bases and at J to 7 bases, leaving 3 bases not matched to a gene. Germline-derived CDR1 and CDR2 are LNHDA and SQIVND (reference sequence). Authors' data handling: Reference gene primer amplification in the assay estimated nucleated cell counts. The assay was immunoSEQ multiplex PCR, and TCRdb's table has in-frame clones only and misses some. V, J and clone size are taken as reported in that table, and D and trimming were inferred from the DNA itself. The table has roughly 350,000 clones, 87% seen once.

The chain recombines TRBV19 with TRBJ1-5, with TRBD1 matching 7 bases. The specimen was peripheral blood. The source of this sequence is a young woman with COVID-19, enrolled during active disease. The CDR3 DNA sequence: TGTGCCAGTAGTATGACAGGGAGGCAGCCCCAGCATTTT. Its protein product is CASSMTGRQPQHF.